One sample yielded the 8 T cell receptor beta chains listed below, sequenced in a study of beta chain features in type 1 diabetes. All of the isolated RNA was reverse transcribed, so expressed TCRB transcripts were sequenced. Clones were read by immunoSEQ multiplex PCR, and TCRdb kept only the in-frame ones, dropping some. The data hold 150,000 to 200,000 clones, with approximately 9.9% observed a single time. Material: central memory CD4+ T cells from blood. The receptors come from a woman aged 18-29 years in good health.

This clone was recorded a few times. This chain uses TRBV5-6 with TRBJ1-4, with D possibly being TRBD1 (5 bases). The CDR3 contains 14 residues. Trimming pared 0 bases from V and 4 bases from J, leaving 7 bases between. The germline V gene encodes CDR1 SGHDT and CDR2 YYEEEE. The DNA of the CDR3 is TGTGCCAGCAGCTTGGGACAGCGTAATGAAAAACTGTTTTTT. This codes for CASSLGQRNEKLFF.

This clone was recorded a few times. This CDR3 is also generated by other DNA sequences in the sample. V and J are TRBV30 and TRBJ1-5; D gene unclear. CDR1 is GTSNPN and CDR2 is SVGIG in the germline V gene (reference sequence). The CDR3 runs to 13 residues. Trimming cost V 0 bases and J 4 bases, with 7 bases left between them. CDR3 protein: CAWSVQSNQPQHF. The CDR3 DNA reads as TGTGCCTGGAGTGTCCAGTCTAATCAGCCCCAGCATTTT.

Only a few counts were recorded for this clone. This chain joins TRBV23-1 and TRBJ2-7; D unresolved. TRBV23-1 is annotated as an ORF whose role is uncertain. The CDR3 sequence is 15 residues long. V lost 1 base to trimming and J lost 4 bases, with 14 bases between them. This CDR3 reads CASSQLRSPFYEQYF. DNA for the CDR3: TGCGCCAGCAGTCAATTGCGGAGCCCCTTTTACGAGCAGTACTTC.

As concerns this clone: The junction departs from the called germline gene at one end, perhaps through a read error. The chain employs TRBV7-2 and TRBJ2-3; no reliable D call. The germline gives CDR1 SGHTA, CDR2 FQGNSA. CDR3 length equals 12 residues. This chain's CDR3 is CASSAFTDSQYF. Here the CDR3 DNA reads TGTGCCAGCAGCGCTTTCACAGATTCGCAGTATTTT.

The chain links TRBV7-9 to TRBJ1-2, with unresolved D. CDR3 length equals 15 residues. Germline CDR1 SEHNR, CDR2 FQNEAQ (reference sequence). With 4 bases removed from V and 5 bases from J, the gap between germline ends came to 17 bases. CDR3 region: CASSSRGAALYGYTF. The CDR3 coding sequence is TGTGCCAGCAGCTCGCGTGGAGCAGCCCTTTATGGCTACACCTTC. The variable domain in full, with the rest retrieved from reference TRBV7-9 and TRBJ1-2, is DTGVSQNPRHKITKRGQNVTFRCDPISEHNRLYWYRQTLGQGPEFLTYFQNEAQLEKSRLLSDRFSAERPKGSFSTLEIQRTEQGDSAMYLCASSSRGAALYGYTFGSGTRLTVV.

In its sample, this clone was seen a few times. V is TRBV6-5 and J is TRBJ1-3; D ambiguous. V was shortened by 5 bases and J by 2 bases, with 7 bases between the two germline ends. The CDR3 runs to 13 residues. Germline CDR1 reads MNHEY; CDR2 reads SVGAGI. For the CDR3, the DNA is TGTGCCAGCAGTGCGGGCACTGGAAACACCATATATTTT. This gives the protein CASSAGTGNTIYF.

The rearrangement joins TRBV7-3 to TRBJ1-1, with 7 bases identical to TRBD1. V gave up 2 bases and J gave up 1 base; unmatched junction bases: 4. Germline assignment: CDR1 SGHTA and CDR2 FQGTGA. This CDR3 has 15 residues. Here the CDR3 DNA reads TGTGCCAGCAGCTTATATGCAGGGGGGAACACTGAAGCTTTCTTT. It codes for CASSLYAGGNTEAFF.

This clone was observed many times. The J gene is TRBJ1-2, the V gene TRBV7-9; TRBD1 matches 7 bases. This CDR3 is built from 12 residues. V gave up 4 bases and J gave up 8 bases; unmatched junction bases: 4. Germline assignment: CDR1 SEHNR and CDR2 FQNEAQ (reference sequence). This chain's CDR3 is CASSSQGQGYTF. The DNA for the CDR3 is TGTGCCAGCAGCTCACAGGGGCAAGGCTACACCTTC.